This T cell receptor (beta chain) was profiled in a study of blood T cells in healthy people across ages. Between the trimmed V and J ends, which lost 2 bases and 5 bases, there was a span of 11 bases. This CDR3 region has 14 residues. Total RNA, at least 6 micrograms per sample, was extracted from PBMCs. The authors ran a second PCR of roughly 6 to 11 cycles using a sample-barcoded 5' primer and a J-beta primer mix. Using its own MiXCR run on the 5' RACE reads, TCRdb lists one record per CDR3 protein. This sample has some 1.8 million distinct CDR3 sequences, with about two fifths found just once. General study results and limits: Diversity figures based on one million T cells were deemed too low. Significant beta diversity loss was already apparent by age approximately 37, declining roughly linearly. Changes in expanded clonotypes were possibly confounded, as the CMV status of donors was unknown.

As to this clonotype: What it recognizes is unknown.

This receptor was obtained from a human donor in good health. Sequencing input: blood. The chain links TRBV12-3 or TRBV12-4 to TRBJ2-3; D unresolved. CDR3 nucleotide sequence: TGTGCCAGCAGTTTACCCCTAGAAAAAGATACGCAGTATTTT. Translated, it gives CASSLPLEKDTQYF.